A selection of T cell receptor beta chains follows, all from one sample in a study of blood T cell repertoires in COVID-19. TCRdb's table, derived via immunoSEQ multiplex PCR, lists solely in-frame clones and lacks some. The sample holds some 230,000 clones, 75% to 90% seen once. Material for sequencing was peripheral blood. These receptors all come from a man younger than 40 who had recovered from COVID-19. CDR3s include the opening cysteine and the closing phenylalanine or tryptophan. Fields, in order: J gene, CDR3 length, V gene, clone size, D gene, CDR3 protein, CDR3 DNA. D genes are given only for firm matches. Clone size is stated in some rows and not others, as once, few, many or a class when expanded.

TRBJ2-1	14	TRBV7-2	-	TRBD2	CASSLERGGNEQFF	TGTGCCAGCAGCTTAGAACGGGGGGGCAATGAGCAGTTCTTC
TRBJ2-7	16	TRBV27	few	TRBD1	CASRFGQGAARYEQYF	TGTGCCAGCAGGTTTGGACAGGGGGCCGCACGCTACGAGCAGTACTTC
TRBJ2-1	15	TRBV5-7	-	-	CASRSGLANEVGQFF	TGTGCCAGCAGGTCCGGACTGGCGAATGAGGTTGGGCAGTTCTTC
TRBJ1-1	16	TRBV4-2	once	-	CASSQEGSGPLTEAFF	TGTGCCAGCAGCCAAGAGGGAAGCGGTCCTCTCACTGAAGCTTTCTTT
TRBJ2-7	15	TRBV7-2	-	TRBD1	CASSWTQGAGYEQYF	TGTGCCAGCAGCTGGACCCAGGGGGCGGGGTACGAGCAGTACTTC
TRBJ1-2	13	TRBV5-1	-	TRBD1	CASSSGTGDGYTF	TGCGCCAGCAGCTCCGGGACAGGGGATGGCTACACCTTC
TRBJ2-2	19	TRBV11-2	-	TRBD2	CASSLVPASGGLNTGELFF	TGTGCCAGCAGCTTAGTCCCGGCTAGCGGGGGCCTGAACACCGGGGAGCTGTTTTTT
TRBJ2-7	17	TRBV7-9	-	-	CASSLKPLGGVSDEQYF	TGTGCCAGCAGCTTAAAACCCCTTGGCGGGGTCTCAGACGAGCAGTACTTC
TRBJ1-5	14	TRBV5-6	-	TRBD1	CASSSGTGPQPQHF	TGTGCCAGCAGCTCCGGGACAGGTCCCCAGCCCCAGCATTTT
TRBJ2-1	16	TRBV7-8	once	-	CASSSMFGGPHNEQFF	TGTGCCAGCAGCTCTATGTTCGGGGGGCCGCACAATGAGCAGTTCTTC
TRBJ2-5	15	TRBV10-3	once	-	CAISPSLGSLETQYF	TGTGCCATCAGCCCCTCACTCGGGAGTCTAGAGACCCAGTACTTC
TRBJ1-2	17	TRBV21-1	-	-	CASSKKGSRGSNYGYTF	TGTGCCAGCAGCAAAAAGGGGTCCCGGGGGTCGAACTATGGCTACACCTTC
TRBJ1-2	16	TRBV7-8	-	-	CASSSHSGGFDYGYTF	TGTGCCAGCAGCTCCCATTCGGGAGGGTTCGACTATGGCTACACCTTC
TRBJ2-1	14	TRBV5-1	-	TRBD2	CASSGAGGNFEQFF	TGCGCCAGCAGCGGCGCGGGGGGGAATTTTGAGCAGTTCTTC
TRBJ2-1	14	TRBV29-1	-	TRBD2	CSVEPGGRDFTQFF	TGCAGCGTTGAACCTGGCGGGAGGGACTTCACCCAGTTCTTC
TRBJ1-2	15	TRBV19	-	-	CASSPRTTANYGYTF	TGTGCCAGTAGTCCCAGGACGACAGCTAACTATGGCTACACCTTC
TRBJ1-6	16	TRBV6-1	-	TRBD1	CASSVGSGGIGSPLHF	TGTGCCAGCAGTGTTGGTTCAGGGGGCATAGGTTCACCCCTCCACTTT
TRBJ2-7	14	TRBV18	once	-	CASSPRREDNEQYF	TGTGCCAGCTCACCACGCAGGGAGGATAACGAGCAGTACTTC
TRBJ1-5	14	TRBV27	-	-	CASNREFSNQPQHF	TGTGCCAGCAATCGGGAATTCAGCAATCAGCCCCAGCATTTT
TRBJ1-6	13	TRBV29-1	-	-	CSVYQGRNSPLHF	TGCAGCGTCTACCAGGGGCGTAATTCACCCCTCCACTTT
TRBJ2-3	15	TRBV9	-	-	CASSVAGQITDTQYF	TGTGCCAGCAGCGTCGCGGGACAGATCACAGATACGCAGTATTTT
TRBJ2-7	16	TRBV3-1/TRBV3-2	-	TRBD2	CASSLRRGALSYEQYF	TGTGCCAGCAGTCTTAGGCGGGGGGCACTCTCCTACGAGCAGTACTTC
TRBJ2-7	13	TRBV6-5	-	-	CASSLGPSYEQYF	TGTGCCAGCAGTCTTGGGCCTTCCTACGAGCAGTACTTC
TRBJ1-2	18	TRBV5-1	-	TRBD1	CASSLARTGAPMRRIYTF	TGCGCCAGCAGCTTGGCTCGGACAGGGGCCCCTATGCGAAGGATCTACACCTTC
TRBJ2-5	18	TRBV3-1/TRBV3-2	-	TRBD2	CASSPRRTSGGVQETQYF	TGTGCCAGCAGCCCTAGAAGGACTAGCGGGGGGGTCCAAGAGACCCAGTACTTC
TRBJ1-2	14	TRBV19	-	TRBD1	CASRPGTGDYGYTF	TGTGCCAGTAGACCCGGGACAGGGGATTATGGCTACACCTTC
TRBJ1-4	14	TRBV18	-	-	CASSLGEANEKLFF	TGTGCCAGCTCACTCGGGGAGGCTAATGAAAAACTGTTTTTT
TRBJ1-6	20	TRBV5-1	-	TRBD1	CASSSPGQGTHSSYNSPLHF	TGCGCCAGCAGCTCACCGGGACAGGGGACCCATAGCTCCTATAATTCACCCCTCCACTTT
TRBJ2-1	16	TRBV5-1	-	-	CASSGRGGARGNEQFF	TGCGCCAGCAGCGGACGAGGGGGCGCGCGGGGCAATGAGCAGTTCTTC
TRBJ1-3	14	TRBV6-5	-	TRBD1	CASRAGQGGNTIYF	TGTGCCAGCAGGGCGGGACAGGGTGGAAACACCATATATTTT
TRBJ1-5	16	TRBV28	-	TRBD1	CASSLPPTGGNQPQHF	TGTGCCAGCAGTTTACCCCCGACAGGGGGCAATCAGCCCCAGCATTTT
TRBJ2-5	16	TRBV10-3	once	-	CAISESAGALQETQYF	TGTGCCATCAGTGAGTCGGCGGGGGCCTTACAAGAGACCCAGTACTTC
TRBJ1-1	13	TRBV6-5	-	TRBD1	CASSLGQEIEAFF	TGTGCCAGCAGTCTAGGACAGGAGATTGAAGCTTTCTTT
TRBJ1-2	15	TRBV25-1	-	TRBD1	CASSEVDTGGYGYTF	TGTGCCAGCAGTGAGGTCGATACAGGGGGCTATGGCTACACCTTC
TRBJ2-5	15	TRBV6-5	-	-	CASTPFPGSKETQYF	TGTGCCAGTACCCCCTTCCCGGGGAGTAAAGAGACCCAGTACTTC
TRBJ2-6	17	TRBV5-8	-	-	CASSLGTSSAGANVLTF	TGTGCCAGCAGCTTGGGCACTAGCTCAGCTGGGGCCAACGTCCTGACTTTC
TRBJ1-5	13	TRBV30	-	-	CAWDTGSTQPQHF	TGTGCCTGGGATACAGGGTCTACTCAGCCCCAGCATTTT
TRBJ2-7	14	TRBV20-1	-	-	CSASHRGLSYEQYF	TGCAGTGCTAGTCACCGCGGACTGTCCTACGAGCAGTACTTC
TRBJ2-1	15	TRBV6-5	-	TRBD2	CASSLLAGGDNEQFF	TGTGCCAGCAGCCTTCTAGCGGGGGGAGACAATGAGCAGTTCTTC
TRBJ2-7	13	TRBV5-6	many	TRBD1	CASSLDRGYEQYF	TGTGCCAGCAGCCTAGACAGGGGATACGAGCAGTACTTC
TRBJ2-2	15	TRBV7-7	-	TRBD1	CASSSGTGFTGELFF	TGTGCCAGCAGCTCGGGGACAGGGTTCACCGGGGAGCTGTTTTTT
TRBJ2-7	14	TRBV7-9	-	TRBD2	CASSSPGLASEQYF	TGTGCCAGCAGCTCCCCGGGACTAGCATCCGAGCAGTACTTC
TRBJ1-1	16	TRBV7-8	-	-	CASSLGAHIENTEAFF	TGTGCCAGCAGCTTAGGGGCACACATAGAGAACACTGAAGCTTTCTTT
TRBJ1-2	12	TRBV6-4	many	-	CASSSGAGGYTF	TGTGCCAGCAGTTCAGGGGCGGGTGGCTACACCTTC
TRBJ2-6	18	TRBV10-2	-	-	CASSEGHRWDSGANVLTF	TGCGCCAGCAGTGAGGGCCACAGGTGGGACTCTGGGGCCAACGTCCTGACTTTC
TRBJ1-5	14	TRBV6-5	-	TRBD1	CASGLDREVQPQHF	TGTGCCAGCGGCCTGGACAGGGAAGTTCAGCCCCAGCATTTT
TRBJ1-4	14	TRBV11-2	once	-	CASSSTARLGKLFF	TGTGCCAGCAGCTCGACAGCGCGTTTGGGAAAACTGTTTTTT
TRBJ2-1	14	TRBV6-4	-	TRBD2	CASSDLAGGNEQFF	TGTGCCAGCAGTGACCTAGCGGGCGGCAATGAGCAGTTCTTC
TRBJ2-2	15	TRBV27	once	TRBD1	CASLELTGGPVKLFF	TGTGCCAGCCTGGAACTTACAGGGGGCCCGGTTAAGCTGTTTTTT
TRBJ2-5	19	TRBV12-5	many	-	CASGLVLFGRGRYQETQYF	TGTGCTAGTGGTTTGGTATTGTTTGGCAGGGGACGGTACCAAGAGACCCAGTACTTC
TRBJ1-5	13	TRBV5-6	-	-	CASSLGRNQPQHF	TGTGCCAGCAGCTTAGGGAGGAATCAGCCCCAGCATTTT
TRBJ1-4	14	TRBV7-8	-	-	CASSLYPPGEKLFF	TGTGCCAGCAGCTTATACCCCCCGGGGGAAAAACTGTTTTTT
TRBJ1-5	12	TRBV7-5	-	-	CARKHSNQPQHF	TGTGCCAGAAAGCATAGCAATCAGCCCCAGCATTTT
TRBJ1-4	14	TRBV19	-	TRBD1	CASSMDRVFEKLFF	TGTGCCAGTAGTATGGACAGGGTGTTTGAAAAACTGTTTTTT